This T cell receptor beta chain was sequenced for a study of OX40 agonist ivuxolimab in advanced cancers. On the study more broadly: The eligibility criteria allowed prior anti-PD-1, anti-PD-L1 or anti-CTLA-4 therapy, and 40% had some.

Findings and limits, study-wide: Antigen specificity of clonally expanded peripheral T cells was not established. The mean number of expanded clones was higher in CD8+ T cells than in CD4+.

As for this clone: What it recognizes is unknown.

Germline V lookup: CDR1 SGHAT, CDR2 FQNNGV. The CDR3 runs to 13 residues. V lost 4 bases, J lost 5 bases, and 12 bases lay in between. The repertoire was sequenced with immunoSEQ multiplex PCR; TCRdb's copy has only in-frame clones and lacks some. The table shows around 94,000 clones, with 80% to 95% occurring only once. J is TRBJ2-7 and V is TRBV11-2; no clear D gene. This TCR came from an adult with an advanced solid tumor such as melanoma, head and neck, liver or kidney cancer. The specimen comprised CD4+ or CD8+ T cells sorted from blood, sampled in a trial of the OX40 agonist ivuxolimab. The CDR3 nucleotides read TGTGCCAGCAGCTCCGGCGCTTGGGACGAGCAGTACTTC. Protein: CASSSGAWDEQYF.